This TCR beta chain was captured by sequencing in a study of blood T cell repertoires in COVID-19. Study-level information: COVID-19 samples from acute and convalescent phases originated in the United States, Italy and Spain.

TCRdb keeps only in-frame clones here, not all; method: immunoSEQ multiplex PCR. The table shows about 170,000 clones, with more than 75% occurring only once. The CDR3 has 13 amino acids. In regard to this clone: Germline and junction disagree at one end, which may indicate a read error.

The rearrangement links TRBV12-3 or TRBV12-4 to TRBJ2-5, with D possibly being TRBD1 (5 bases). Sequencing was carried out using peripheral blood. The receptor was derived from a man aged 65 to 85 with acute or convalescent COVID-19. CDR3 residues: CASSLKVVPPRDF. The CDR3 nucleotides read TGTGCCAGCAGTTTAAAAGTGGTGCCTCCCAGGGACTTC.